The 20 T cell receptor beta chains below come from one sample, sequenced in a study of blood T cell repertoires in COVID-19. Sequenced by immunoSEQ multiplex PCR; TCRdb stores in-frame clones only, minus some. This sample yields around 700,000 clones, of which 80% to 90% are seen a single time; roughly 0.25% belongs to the top ten. Sequences were obtained from peripheral blood. All receptors come from a young woman with acute or convalescent COVID-19.

With regard to this clone: One end of the junction is discordant with germline, which a read error may explain. This chain uses TRBV27 with TRBJ2-7; 7 bases fit TRBD1. The CDR3 is made up of 15 amino acids. Germline lookup yields CDR1 MNHEY and CDR2 SMNVEV (reference sequence). The CDR3 bases are TGTGCCAGCAGTATATCCGGGACAGTTCTTTACGAGCAGTACTTC. Translating gives CASSISGTVLYEQYF.

A single count supports this clone. CDR3 sequence reads: CASSRQGPSTDTQYF. The CDR3 nucleotides are TGTGCCAGCAGCCGACAGGGGCCTAGCACAGATACGCAGTATTTT. The chain is built from TRBV27 and TRBJ2-3, with 8 bases fitting TRBD1. Germline V gene lookup returns CDR1 MNHEY and CDR2 SMNVEV (reference sequence). The CDR3 runs to 15 residues. Trimming took 6 bases from V and 0 from J; bases not matched to a gene: 5.

The V and J genes are TRBV5-4 and TRBJ2-1, with TRBD2 matching over 10 bases. Trimming took 0 bases from V and 9 from J; bases not matched to a gene: 0. The CDR3 is made up of 13 amino acids. CDR1 and CDR2 from the germline V gene are SGHNT and YYREEE (reference sequence). For the CDR3, the DNA is TGTGCCAGCAGCTTGGCTAGCGGGGGTGAGCAGTTCTTC. Translating gives CASSLASGGEQFF.

J is TRBJ1-1 and V is TRBV24-1; possible D gene TRBD1, 6 bases. This CDR3 comprises 14 residues. V lost 4 bases and J lost 2, with 10 bases in between. Germline CDR1 and CDR2: KGHDR and SFDVKD. The CDR3 DNA reads TGTGCCACCAGTGAGGGGGGGCCAAACACTGAAGCTTTCTTT. Translation: CATSEGGPNTEAFF.

DNA of the CDR3: TGCAGCGTTAAAAGACAGGGGGCGGTCAATGAGCAGTTCTTC. It yields the protein CSVKRQGAVNEQFF. J is TRBJ2-1 and V is TRBV29-1; 10 bases align to TRBD1. V shed 5 bases, J shed 6 bases, and the junction held 7 bases outside the gene matches. The CDR3 is made up of 14 amino acids. Germline CDR1 SQVTM, CDR2 ANQGSEA.

The chain couples TRBV11-2 to TRBJ1-5, with D perhaps TRBD1 (5 bases). The CDR3 loop spans 14 amino acids. V was cut by 0 bases and J by 5 bases, with 8 bases left in between. Germline values: CDR1 SGHAT, CDR2 FQNNGV. CDR3 nucleotide sequence: TGTGCCAGCAGCTTAGAGACAGATTATCAGCCCCAGCATTTT. Translation gives CASSLETDYQPQHF.

The rearrangement uses TRBV27 and TRBJ1-6; no definite D call. Trimming took off 7 bases at V and 0 bases at J, with 10 bases between the two ends. CDR1 is MNHEY and CDR2 is SMNVEV in the germline V gene (reference sequence). This CDR3 is built from 15 residues. The CDR3 protein is CASTQVSSYNSPLHF. The CDR3 region has the DNA TGTGCCAGCACTCAGGTTAGCTCCTATAATTCACCCCTCCACTTT.

Notes on this clone: Other nucleotide sequences from this sample produce the same CDR3. The chain joins TRBV30 to TRBJ1-2, with D unresolved. The V end lost 3 bases, the J end lost 4 bases, and 12 bases lay between the germline ends. This CDR3 comprises 13 residues. The germline V gene has CDR1 GTSNPN and CDR2 SVGIG (reference sequence). DNA of the CDR3: TGTGCCTGGAGCGTGGCGCGGGGCTATGGCTACACCTTC. As protein: CAWSVARGYGYTF.

V usage is TRBV9 and J usage is TRBJ1-5; D remains unclear. The length of the CDR3 is 11 residues. Trimming left V 7 bases short and J 16 bases short, with 18 bases between. CDR1 SGDLS and CDR2 YYNGEE come from the germline V gene. The CDR3 nucleotides are TGTGCCAGCGCCGCGGCTTCCTTCGGACATTTT. Translated: CASAAASFGHF.

J is TRBJ2-1 and V is TRBV3-1 (or the pseudogene TRBV3-2); 10 bases fit TRBD2. Germline V lookup: CDR1 LGHDT, CDR2 YNNKEL (reference sequence). V gave up 2 bases and J gave up 5 bases; unmatched junction bases: 12. This CDR3 region has 18 residues. Here the CDR3 DNA reads TGTGCCAGCAGCCAACGATTGGGTTTAGCGGGGGGCCACAATGAGCAGTTCTTC. Amino acid sequence: CASSQRLGLAGGHNEQFF.

This chain links TRBV10-1 with TRBJ2-5; 8 bases align to TRBD2. The CDR3 length is 12 residues. The junction had 2 bases not matched to a gene; V was cut back by 7 bases and J by 4 bases. Germline values: CDR1 WNHNN, CDR2 SYGVQD (reference sequence). CDR3 region: CASIAGGETQYF. In DNA, the CDR3 is TGCGCCAGCATTGCGGGGGGAGAGACCCAGTACTTC.

This chain links TRBV5-6 with TRBJ1-4; 8 nucleotides line up with TRBD1. The germline gives CDR1 SGHDT, CDR2 YYEEEE. The CDR3 contains 16 residues. The V segment lost 4 bases and the J segment 7 bases; nucleotides outside the gene matches: 12. CDR3 in DNA: TGTGCCAGCAGCGCGGGACAGGTGGTGGGAGGTGAAAAACTGTTTTTT. Translation gives CASSAGQVVGGEKLFF. The full variable domain, rest sourced from reference TRBV5-6 and TRBJ1-4, is DAGVTQSPTHLIKTRGQQVTLRCSPKSGHDTVSWYQQALGQGPQFIFQYYEEEERQRGNFPDRFSGHQFPNYSSELNVNALLLGDSALYLCASSAGQVVGGEKLFFGSGTQLSVL.

This chain links TRBV29-1 with TRBJ1-2; 7 bases are shared with TRBD1. Germline CDR1 SQVTM, CDR2 ANQGSEA. The CDR3 length is 12 residues. After removal of 7 bases from V and 7 bases from J, the junction contained 9 bases not matched to a gene. CDR3 nucleotides: TGCAGCGGGATTGACAGGGACATTGGCTACACCTTC. Its protein is CSGIDRDIGYTF. The whole variable domain, filled in from reference TRBV29-1 and TRBJ1-2, reads SAVISQKPSRDICQRGTSLTIQCQVDSQVTMMFWYRQQPGQSLTLIATANQGSEATYESGFVIDKFPISRPNLTFSTLTVSNMSPEDSSIYLCSGIDRDIGYTFGSGTRLTVV.

The chain recombines TRBV5-5 with TRBJ1-5, with 7 bases fitting TRBD1. Germline-derived CDR1 and CDR2 are SGHKS and YYEKEE (reference sequence). V trimming: 4 bases; J trimming: 4 bases; junction bases outside the gene matches: 5. There are 14 residues in the CDR3. CDR3 loop: CASSPTGPNQPQHF. CDR3 in DNA: TGTGCCAGCAGCCCGACAGGGCCAAATCAGCCCCAGCATTTT.

This clone came up a few times. This chain uses TRBV25-1 with TRBJ1-2, with 8 positions matching TRBD1. The CDR3 extends over 15 amino acids. V lost 1 base to trimming and J lost 10 bases; unmatched junction nucleotides: 11. The germline CDR1 and CDR2 sequences are MGHDK and SYGVNS. The CDR3 here is CASSESGQGISDYTF. The CDR3 bases are TGTGCCAGCAGTGAATCAGGACAGGGTATAAGCGACTACACCTTC.

This chain links TRBV18 with TRBJ2-3; D remains ambiguous. The V gene lost 3 bases and the J gene lost 0 bases, with 7 bases spanning the gap. The V gene's germline CDR1 is KGHSH and CDR2 LQKENI. The CDR3 runs 14 residues. CDR3 amino acids: CASSPAGSTDTQYF. In DNA form, the CDR3 reads TGTGCCAGCTCACCCGCCGGTAGCACAGATACGCAGTATTTT.

The chain is built from TRBV5-1 and TRBJ2-2; 7 nucleotides match TRBD1. The junction had 5 bases not matched to a gene; V was cut back by 3 bases and J by 6 bases. CDR1 and CDR2 (germline): SGHRS, YFSETQ. CDR3 length: 14 residues. CDR3 amino acids: CASSYRQGAGELFF. CDR3 sequence (DNA): TGCGCCAGCAGCTACCGACAGGGCGCCGGGGAGCTGTTTTTT.

The chain has TRBV5-1 and TRBJ2-7, with TRBD1 identical over 9 bases. This CDR3 spans 13 amino acids. With 4 bases clipped from V and 6 bases from J, the junction kept 5 bases outside the gene matches. The V gene's germline CDR1 is SGHRS and CDR2 YFSETQ. In nucleotides, the CDR3 is TGCGCCAGCAGCGTCGGACAGGGGTCCGAGCAGTACTTC. This gives the protein CASSVGQGSEQYF.

This chain joins TRBV9 and TRBJ1-2; D not resolved. Germline loops: CDR1 SGDLS, CDR2 YYNGEE. The CDR3 is 13 residues long. V lost 0 bases and J 7 bases, leaving 10 bases between the germline ends. The DNA for the CDR3 is TGTGCCAGCAGCGTAGGAATCGGTGGTGGCTACACCTTC. Protein: CASSVGIGGGYTF.

The J gene is TRBJ2-7, the V gene TRBV3-1 (or the pseudogene TRBV3-2), with TRBD2 matching 7 bases. The germline CDR1 and CDR2 sequences are LGHDT and YNNKEL (reference sequence). The V segment lost 0 bases and the J segment 5 bases; nucleotides outside the gene matches: 10. The CDR3 spans 16 residues. The CDR3 bases are TGTGCCAGCAGCCAAGATTTTTACGGGGGGTCCGACGAGCAGTACTTC. Translating gives CASSQDFYGGSDEQYF.